One sample yielded the 13 T cell receptor beta chains listed below, sequenced in a study of blood T cell repertoires in COVID-19. TCRdb keeps only in-frame clones here, not all; method: immunoSEQ multiplex PCR. Of about 59,000 clones listed, 75% to 95% are singletons. Material: peripheral blood. The receptors derive from an elderly man with acute or convalescent COVID-19.

The V call is TRBV15, the J call TRBJ2-5; 13 bases agree with TRBD2. The CDR3 runs 15 residues. Germline lookup yields CDR1 LNHNV and CDR2 YYDKDF (reference sequence). The trim removed 3 bases at V and 3 bases at J, leaving 1 base unmatched. The CDR3 spells CATSRGLAGKETQYF. The CDR3 nucleotides are TGTGCCACCAGCAGGGGACTAGCGGGGAAAGAGACCCAGTACTTC.

The chain is built from TRBV7-6 and TRBJ2-7, with 10 bases that match TRBD2. Trimming at V came to 1 base and at J to 2 bases, leaving 5 bases not matched to a gene. Germline values: CDR1 SGHVS, CDR2 FNYEAQ. The CDR3 extends over 16 amino acids. Here the CDR3 reads CASSLVPGLATYEQYF. DNA of the CDR3: TGTGCCAGCAGCTTAGTTCCGGGACTAGCGACCTACGAGCAGTACTTC.

A single count supports this clone. V and J are TRBV5-1 and TRBJ2-7; 7 positions agree with TRBD1. The CDR3 is 15 amino acids. The V gene's germline CDR1 is SGHRS and CDR2 YFSETQ. Germline trimming cut 4 bases from V and 6 bases from J; bases unmatched to any gene: 13. DNA of the CDR3: TGCGCCAGCAGCACCTCGACAGGGAAGAATGGCGAGCAGTACTTC. Translating gives CASSTSTGKNGEQYF.

The chain recombines TRBV6-6 with TRBJ2-7, with 8 positions matching TRBD1. Germline assignment: CDR1 MNHNY and CDR2 SVGAGI (reference sequence). This CDR3 has 13 residues. After removal of 5 bases from V and 7 bases from J, the junction contained 7 bases not matched to a gene. CDR3 residues: CASSPGQVSEQYF. DNA of the CDR3: TGTGCCAGCAGTCCGGGACAGGTCTCAGAGCAGTACTTC.

This chain uses TRBV15 with TRBJ2-3; 7 nucleotides agree with TRBD2. J was trimmed by 2 bases and V by 3 bases; bases with no gene match: 8. Germline V lookup: CDR1 LNHNV, CDR2 YYDKDF (reference sequence). The CDR3 spans 16 residues. CDR3 DNA: TGTGCCACCAGCAGCCGAGGGAGGGTGATCACAGATACGCAGTATTTT. This encodes CATSSRGRVITDTQYF.

DNA for the CDR3: TGTGCCAGCAGCCAATTCCAGGGCGGCTACACCTTC. It encodes CASSQFQGGYTF. V usage is TRBV3-1 (or the pseudogene TRBV3-2) and J usage is TRBJ1-2; the D gene is possibly TRBD1 (5 bases). This CDR3 spans 12 amino acids. Germline V gene data show CDR1 as LGHDT and CDR2 as YNNKEL (reference sequence). V was shortened by 2 bases and J by 8 bases, with 9 bases between the two germline ends.

The genes are TRBV3-1 (or the pseudogene TRBV3-2) and TRBJ2-3; 12 bases fit TRBD2. Germline CDR1 LGHDT, CDR2 YNNKEL (reference sequence). After removal of 6 bases from V and 7 bases from J, the junction contained 5 bases not matched to a gene. The CDR3 totals 14 residues. The CDR3 here is CASSTSGGFNTQYF. The DNA of the CDR3 is TGTGCCAGCAGTACTAGCGGGGGGTTTAATACGCAGTATTTT.

The chain joins TRBV19 to TRBJ1-1; 8 positions match TRBD1. CDR3 length: 13 amino acids. Germline V CDR1 and CDR2: LNHDA, SQIVND (reference sequence). The CDR3: CATGQGENTEAFF. The CDR3 coding sequence is TGTGCTACCGGACAGGGTGAGAACACTGAAGCTTTCTTT.

The chain uses TRBV13 and TRBJ1-4; a possible D gene is TRBD1 (5 bases). Trimming removed 3 bases from V and 6 bases from J, with 11 bases in between. The germline V gene has CDR1 PRHDT and CDR2 FYEKMQ (reference sequence). This CDR3 contains 14 residues. For the CDR3, the DNA is TGTGCCAGCAGCTTTGGGGGGAGTGATGAAAAACTGTTTTTT. It codes for CASSFGGSDEKLFF.

V usage is TRBV5-1 and J usage is TRBJ2-6; TRBD2 agrees at 7 bases. The CDR3 contains 17 residues. Germline V gene sequence: CDR1 SGHRS, CDR2 YFSETQ. The ends lost 7 bases at V and 0 bases at J; junction bases unmatched: 10. The DNA of the CDR3 is TGCGCCAGCCGCTCGGGGGGTCCCGGCTCTGGGGCCAACGTCCTGACTTTC. Translated: CASRSGGPGSGANVLTF.

The gene calls are TRBV7-2 and TRBJ1-4, with 7 bases lining up with TRBD1. Germline-derived CDR1 and CDR2 are SGHTA and FQGNSA. Trimming at V came to 4 bases and at J to 8 bases, leaving 7 bases not matched to a gene. The CDR3 runs to 14 residues. The CDR3 DNA is TGTGCCAGCAGCTCCGGACAGGCAGAGGAAAAACTGTTTTTT. Its protein is CASSSGQAEEKLFF.

This clone was observed once. The chain uses TRBV20-1 and TRBJ1-2; TRBD1 agrees at 7 bases. J gave up 7 bases and V 5 bases, and 4 bases lay outside the gene matches. The CDR3 covers 11 residues. Germline V gene lookup returns CDR1 DFQATT and CDR2 SNEGSKA (reference sequence). This CDR3 reads CSASHRGGYTF. The CDR3 DNA follows: TGCAGTGCTTCCCACAGGGGTGGCTACACCTTC.

This chain connects TRBV3-1 (or the pseudogene TRBV3-2) to TRBJ2-3; D call uncertain. Trimming shortened V by 6 bases and J by 1 base, and 20 bases separated the two germline ends. Germline-derived CDR1 and CDR2 are LGHDT and YNNKEL (reference sequence). CDR3 size: 17 residues. The CDR3 spells CASRATTGFWGTDTQYF. The CDR3 DNA follows: TGTGCCAGCAGAGCAACAACCGGGTTCTGGGGCACAGATACGCAGTATTTT.